What follows are 7 T cell receptor beta chains derived from one specimen sequenced in a study of CD8+ T cells in alopecia areata. RNA extraction was followed by reverse transcription into cDNA, which acted as the sequencing template. TCRdb's copy holds only in-frame clones and misses some; the assay was immunoSEQ multiplex PCR. The table includes 95,000 to 100,000 clones, around 60% detected once. The treatment denotes: oral pan-JAK inhibitor, 5-10 mg twice daily. Sequencing was performed on CD8+ T cells sorted from blood, taken between weeks 55 and 65, from a patient treated with tofacitinib. These receptors all come from a human donor with alopecia areata.

The chain employs TRBV5-1 and TRBJ2-2, with a tentative D call TRBD1 (5 bases). The CDR3 runs to 15 residues. Trimming cost V 1 base and J 2 bases, with 9 bases left between them. The germline V gene has CDR1 SGHRS and CDR2 YFSETQ. The CDR3 spells CASSLRQTNTGELFF. CDR3 in DNA: TGCGCCAGCAGCTTGAGACAGACAAACACCGGGGAGCTGTTTTTT. Full variable domain (remainder filled in from reference TRBV5-1 and TRBJ2-2): KAGVTQTPRYLIKTRGQQVTLSCSPISGHRSVSWYQQTPGQGLQFLFEYFSETQRNKGNFPGRFSGRQFSNSRSEMNVSTLELGDSALYLCASSLRQTNTGELFFGEGSRLTVL.

This clone was seen a handful of times. The chain has TRBV5-1 and TRBJ2-5; a possible D gene is TRBD2 (5 bases). Germline CDR1 SGHRS, CDR2 YFSETQ. The germline V and J ends were trimmed by 2 bases and 4 bases, with 12 bases remaining between them. This CDR3 has 14 amino acids. CDR3 amino acids: CASSFRVAGETQYF. CDR3 in DNA: TGCGCCAGCAGCTTCCGGGTTGCGGGAGAGACCCAGTACTTC.

The rearrangement joins TRBV19 to TRBJ1-6; D remains unclear. CDR1 and CDR2 (germline): LNHDA, SQIVND (reference sequence). The CDR3 sequence is 16 residues long. Trimming shortened V by 4 bases and J by 6 bases, and 16 bases separated the two germline ends. The CDR3 DNA follows: TGTGCCAGTAGTAAGCCTAGCGACGGGCTTAATTCACCCCTCCACTTT. Amino acid sequence: CASSKPSDGLNSPLHF.

V and J are TRBV6-1 and TRBJ1-6, with D perhaps TRBD1 (6 bases). The V gene lost 10 bases and the J gene lost 1 base, with 14 bases spanning the gap. The CDR3 is made up of 15 amino acids. Germline V lookup: CDR1 MNHNS, CDR2 SASEGT. CDR3 region: CATREQGSYNSPLHF. The CDR3, as DNA: TGTGCCACCAGGGAACAGGGTTCCTATAATTCACCCCTCCACTTT.

V gene TRBV7-9 combines with J gene TRBJ2-3; 7 bases line up with TRBD2. The ends lost 5 bases at V and 2 bases at J; junction bases unmatched: 13. Germline V CDR1 and CDR2: SEHNR, FQNEAQ (reference sequence). This CDR3 comprises 17 residues. As DNA, the CDR3 is TGTGCCAGCAGCCACCCTAAGCGGGACGTCTACACAGATACGCAGTATTTT. Protein product: CASSHPKRDVYTDTQYF.

The gene calls are TRBV4-1 and TRBJ2-1; D is ambiguous. CDR3 size: 13 residues. Germline CDR1 is MGHRA and CDR2 is YSYEKL. Between the trimmed V and J ends, which lost 0 bases and 7 bases, there was a span of 7 bases. CDR3 bases: TGCGCCAGCAGCCAAGATTCAAGAAATGAGCAGTTCTTC. Protein: CASSQDSRNEQFF.

This clone was counted a few times. This chain links TRBV19 with TRBJ2-1; 9 bases map to TRBD2. This CDR3 region has 19 residues. V lost 4 bases, J lost 7 bases, and 20 bases stayed unmatched. Germline V gene data show CDR1 as LNHDA and CDR2 as SQIVND (reference sequence). CDR3 loop: CASSRGNSGGSGRLNEQFF. CDR3 in DNA: TGTGCCAGTAGTAGGGGAAATAGCGGGGGCTCCGGGAGACTAAATGAGCAGTTCTTC.